The T cell receptor (beta chain) described here comes from a study of blood T cells in healthy people across ages. Overall study findings and caveats: The lack of PBMC sorting stopped any conclusive naive versus antigen-experienced comparison. Relative to aged donors, long-lived donors carried more naive CD4+ cells and displayed higher diversity.

A sample-barcoded 5' primer and a J-beta primer mix were used in a second PCR of roughly 6 to 12 cycles. TCRdb re-called the 5' RACE reads through MiXCR, storing one row per CDR3 protein. The table records roughly 730,000 distinct CDR3 sequences, just over 55% of them present only once. This clonotype turned up a few times. Its antigen is currently unknown. Every sample gave at least 5 micrograms of total RNA when it was extracted. Germline V lookup: CDR1 KGHDR, CDR2 SFDVKD. This CDR3 has 15 amino acids. Trimming took 0 bases from V and 1 from J, leaving 6 bases between them. The gene calls are TRBV24-1 and TRBJ2-1; D call uncertain. The origin of this receptor is a man aged 40-50 years in good health. Sample: blood. The CDR3 DNA is TGTGCCACCAGTGATTTGAGGGATTCCTACAATGAGCAGTTCTTC. Protein product: CATSDLRDSYNEQFF.